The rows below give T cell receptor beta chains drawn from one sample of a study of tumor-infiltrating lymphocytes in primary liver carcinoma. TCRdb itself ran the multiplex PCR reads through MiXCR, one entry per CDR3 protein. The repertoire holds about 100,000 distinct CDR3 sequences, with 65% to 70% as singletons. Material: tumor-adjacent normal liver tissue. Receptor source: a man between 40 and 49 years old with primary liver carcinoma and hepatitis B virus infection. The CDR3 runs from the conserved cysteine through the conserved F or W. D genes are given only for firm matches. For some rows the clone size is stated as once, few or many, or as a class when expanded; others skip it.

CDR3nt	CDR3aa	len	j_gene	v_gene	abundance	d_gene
TGTGCCGGCAGGATTACCACAGATACGCAGTATTTT	CAGRITTDTQYF	12	TRBJ2-3	TRBV6-1	NA	NA
TGTGCCAGCAGTGAGACCAGAGGTCGCACAGATACGCAGTATTTT	CASSETRGRTDTQYF	15	TRBJ2-3	TRBV6-1	NA	NA
TGTGGCAGCAGTTCAGCCGGGGCAGAATACGAGCAGTACTTC	CGSSSAGAEYEQYF	14	TRBJ2-7	TRBV11-2	NA	NA
TGTGCCAGCATCCCCTCCGGGACAGGGACTGGACACACCATATATTTT	CASIPSGTGTGHTIYF	16	TRBJ1-3	TRBV6-1	NA	TRBD1
TGTGCCAGCAGCTGGTACGCTTCCGGGACCAGCACCAATGAGCAGTTCTTC	CASSWYASGTSTNEQFF	17	TRBJ2-1	TRBV3-1	NA	NA
TGTGCCAGCAGTCCCCAAATGGGGAATCAGCCCCAGCATTTT	CASSPQMGNQPQHF	14	TRBJ1-5	TRBV28	many	NA
TGCGCCAGCAGCCAAGGTGGGGACATGGGTCTTCGCGGAAGCACCATATATTTT	CASSQGGDMGLRGSTIYF	18	TRBJ1-3	TRBV4-1	once	NA
TGCGCTAGCAGCCATGATCTAGGAGTGACCCAGTACTTC	CASSHDLGVTQYF	13	TRBJ2-5	TRBV4-1	once	NA
TGTGTCAGCAGCTTAGAGGTAGGGGCAGGGCCCTACAATGAGCAGTTCTTC	CVSSLEVGAGPYNEQFF	17	TRBJ2-1	TRBV11-2	NA	NA
TGTGCCAGCAGAACGGAGCTCGAGGGCTCCGAGGAGTACTTC	CASRTELEGSEEYF	14	TRBJ2-7	TRBV12-3/TRBV12-4	many	NA
TGTGCCTGCAGTGTAGGGGATTTGAATGAGCAGTTCTTC	CACSVGDLNEQFF	13	TRBJ2-1	TRBV2	NA	NA
TGTGCCCGGGGTCGAAACGGTGGGCAGCCCCAGCATTTT	CARGRNGGQPQHF	13	TRBJ1-5	TRBV30	NA	NA
TGTGCCAGCAGGTTGGGGGCAGGCTTCTCTGGAAACACCATATATTTT	CASRLGAGFSGNTIYF	16	TRBJ1-3	TRBV5-1	once	NA
TGCGCCACCAGTGATTTAGTGCGGGACACCGGGGAGCTGTTTTTT	CATSDLVRDTGELFF	15	TRBJ2-2	TRBV24-1	NA	NA
TGTGCCAGCAGTTACCTCGAACGGGAGGGCCTGAATGTGCAGTTCTTC	CASSYLEREGLNVQFF	16	TRBJ2-1	TRBV6-6	NA	TRBD2
TGTGCCAGCAGCCCCGAGAGCGGAAGCATTAATGAGCAGTTCTTC	CASSPESGSINEQFF	15	TRBJ2-1	TRBV11-2	once	NA
TGTGCCAGCAGCCCATTAGGCGAGCAGTACTTC	CASSPLGEQYF	11	TRBJ2-7	TRBV7-9	many	NA
TGTGCCAGCAGCTTAGACGGGACAGGGTTCTTGCATGAGCCGTTCTTC	CASSLDGTGFLHEPFF	16	TRBJ2-1	TRBV11-3	NA	TRBD1
TGCGCCAGCGGCCCCCGGGACTCGCTGATTGAGCAATACTTC	CASGPRDSLIEQYF	14	TRBJ2-7	TRBV4-1	NA	NA
TGCGCCAGCAGTTATCTGACTAGCGGGAGTTCCGAGCAGTACTTC	CASSYLTSGSSEQYF	15	TRBJ2-7	TRBV5-1	many	TRBD2
TGTGCCTGCAGTGCCGCAGGGTTCCACTACTTC	CACSAAGFHYF	11	TRBJ2-5	TRBV12-3/TRBV12-4	NA	NA
TGTGCCAGGAGCCAAAGCGGGGGTGGGAATACAGAGACCCAGTACTTC	CARSQSGGGNTETQYF	16	TRBJ2-5	TRBV4-2	NA	TRBD2
TGCAGTGCTGTTCCCACAGGAGCGGAGCAGTTCTTC	CSAVPTGAEQFF	12	TRBJ2-1	TRBV29-1	NA	NA
TGCGCCAGCAGCTCGGATCACCCCGGGGCCAACGTCCTGACTTTC	CASSSDHPGANVLTF	15	TRBJ2-6	TRBV5-1	many	NA
TGTGCCAGCAGTTACAGGGGTGAGGGTGAAAAACTGTTTTTT	CASSYRGEGEKLFF	14	TRBJ1-4	TRBV6-6	many	NA
TGCAGTGCACCGGGACAGGGAGGCGAAAAACTGTTTTTT	CSAPGQGGEKLFF	13	TRBJ1-4	TRBV20-1	NA	TRBD1
TGTGCCATCAGTGAGCGTACTCAGGGGGCGCGGAACACTGAAGCTTTCTTT	CAISERTQGARNTEAFF	17	TRBJ1-1	TRBV10-3	many	TRBD1
TGTGCCAGCTCACTACTCATACAATCGGACACTGAAGCTTTCTTT	CASSLLIQSDTEAFF	15	TRBJ1-1	TRBV18	NA	NA
TGTGCCAGTAGCCCGGGCAGGGCGGGAATCTGGGATGAGCAGTTCTTC	CASSPGRAGIWDEQFF	16	TRBJ2-1	TRBV7-9	NA	NA
TGTGCCAGCAGCCCCAGGGGGATAGCGAAAGAGACCCAGCACTTC	CASSPRGIAKETQHF	15	TRBJ2-5	TRBV11-2	NA	TRBD1
TGTGCCAGCACGGGAGGGGAGACCCAGTACTTC	CASTGGETQYF	11	TRBJ2-5	TRBV6-6	many	TRBD2
TGTGTCAGTACCCCCGGCCATGTGGAGACCCAGTACTTC	CVSTPGHVETQYF	13	TRBJ2-5	TRBV12-3/TRBV12-4	NA	NA
TGTGCCAGCAGTCCCCTTTTTTACGAGCAGTACTTC	CASSPLFYEQYF	12	TRBJ2-7	TRBV12-3/TRBV12-4	many	NA
TGTGCCAGCAGTGAATGGGAAGGGCCGACCTACGAGCAGTACTTC	CASSEWEGPTYEQYF	15	TRBJ2-7	TRBV25-1	NA	NA
TGTGCTAGCAGCCAGATGACAGGAGGCTACAGCTTC	CASSQMTGGYSF	12	TRBJ1-2	TRBV4-1	NA	NA
TGTGCCAGCAGCGTAGCTATAGCATCAAACATTCGGTACTTC	CASSVAIASNIRYF	14	TRBJ2-4	TRBV9	NA	NA
TGTGCCAGCAGCTTAGTAGCGGGAGAGCAAGGGACCCAGTACTTC	CASSLVAGEQGTQYF	15	TRBJ2-5	TRBV11-2	few	TRBD2
TGCACCGTCGACATTTTAAACACTGAAGCTTTCTTT	CTVDILNTEAFF	12	TRBJ1-1	TRBV29-1	many	NA
TGTGCCAGCAGCTTACCCACAGGGGACCCCTACAATGAGCAGTTCTTC	CASSLPTGDPYNEQFF	16	TRBJ2-1	TRBV13	many	TRBD1
TGCGCCAGCAGCTGGGGAGGGGACGGCTACGAGCAGTACTTC	CASSWGGDGYEQYF	14	TRBJ2-7	TRBV5-1	NA	TRBD2
TGTGCCAGCAGTCCCCAACATTGTAGCACTGAAGCTTTCTTT	CASSPQHCSTEAFF	14	TRBJ1-1	TRBV12-3/TRBV12-4	NA	NA
TGTGCCAGCAGCTTCCCCTCGGGGCGAGGCTCTGGGGCCAACGTCCTGACTTTC	CASSFPSGRGSGANVLTF	18	TRBJ2-6	TRBV5-4	NA	NA
TGTGCCAGCAGCTTGGACAGGGACGAGCAGTACTTC	CASSLDRDEQYF	12	TRBJ2-7	TRBV5-4	NA	NA
TGTGCCAGCAGCGCGGACCCGGGACAGGGAGGGGAAAAACTGTTTTTT	CASSADPGQGGEKLFF	16	TRBJ1-4	TRBV5-6	many	TRBD1
TGCAGCGTTGTAACCAGGGCGGCTAACTATGGCTACACCTTC	CSVVTRAANYGYTF	14	TRBJ1-2	TRBV29-1	NA	NA
TGTGCCATCAGTGACTCTAACGGCGGGAACACCGGGGAGCTGTTTTTT	CAISDSNGGNTGELFF	16	TRBJ2-2	TRBV10-3	NA	NA
TGTGCCAGCAGTGAACTAGCGGGCTCCTACAATGAGCAGTTCTTC	CASSELAGSYNEQFF	15	TRBJ2-1	TRBV6-1	many	TRBD2
TGCAGCGCTGGCGGGGCACAAGAGACCCAGTACTTC	CSAGGAQETQYF	12	TRBJ2-5	TRBV29-1	many	NA
TGCAGCGGAAGAGCGGGAGGGGAGACTCAGTACTTC	CSGRAGGETQYF	12	TRBJ2-5	TRBV29-1	NA	TRBD2
TGTGCCAACAGCTTAGAGGGACTAGCGTGGACAGATACGGAGTACTTT	CANSLEGLAWTDTEYF	16	TRBJ2-3	TRBV11-2	NA	TRBD2
TGTGTCTGGAGTCTGACAGGGTCCGAGCAGTACTTC	CVWSLTGSEQYF	12	TRBJ2-7	TRBV30	NA	TRBD1
TGTGCTAGCAGTTTAGGAGGGCTTGGGGCCAACGTCATGACTTTC	CASSLGGLGANVMTF	15	TRBJ2-6	TRBV7-9	few	NA
TGTGCTAGGAGCTCAAGCAACTACGAGGGGGAGCTGTTTTTT	CARSSSNYEGELFF	14	TRBJ2-2	TRBV11-2	NA	NA
TGTGCCAGCAGTCCTCGGGGCAGGAGGGCCGCCTACAATGAGCAGTTTTTC	CASSPRGRRAAYNEQFF	17	TRBJ2-1	TRBV12-3/TRBV12-4	NA	NA
TGTGCCAGCAGTGAAGCGCTGTGGCTAGCGGACTCCTACGAGCAGTACTTC	CASSEALWLADSYEQYF	17	TRBJ2-7	TRBV6-1	many	TRBD2
TGTGCCAGTAGCTTCGGATCGAACGCCGGGGAGCTGTTTTTT	CASSFGSNAGELFF	14	TRBJ2-2	TRBV7-8	NA	NA
TGTGCCATCTGTGAACGGGCATCCAACTATGGTTACACCTTC	CAICERASNYGYTF	14	TRBJ1-2	TRBV10-3	NA	NA